The T cell receptor (beta chain) described here comes from a study of blood T cell repertoires in COVID-19. As originally analysed: Amplification of reference gene primers was used by the study to estimate nucleated cell counts. Only in-frame clones appear in the TCRdb table, and some are missing; sequencing was by immunoSEQ multiplex PCR. Clone size and the V and J calls come from that table; the DNA yielded D and trimming. The top ten hold less than 9.5% of the sample, which has more than 300,000 clones, around nine tenths seen once. Clinical history reported by participants formed the basis on which cohorts were assigned. The sequenced sample consisted of PBMCs or T cells enriched from blood (not recorded which). The source of this sequence is a woman under 40 who had recovered from COVID-19.

The chain's CDR3 is CASSFSGRSSYEQYF. The CDR3 bases are TGTGCCAGTAGTTTTAGCGGGAGGAGCTCCTACGAGCAGTACTTC. The V call is TRBV19, the J call TRBJ2-7; 10 nucleotides agree with TRBD2. CDR1 and CDR2 from the germline V gene are LNHDA and SQIVND (reference sequence). CDR3 length equals 15 residues. The trim removed 5 bases at V and 0 bases at J, leaving 4 bases unmatched.